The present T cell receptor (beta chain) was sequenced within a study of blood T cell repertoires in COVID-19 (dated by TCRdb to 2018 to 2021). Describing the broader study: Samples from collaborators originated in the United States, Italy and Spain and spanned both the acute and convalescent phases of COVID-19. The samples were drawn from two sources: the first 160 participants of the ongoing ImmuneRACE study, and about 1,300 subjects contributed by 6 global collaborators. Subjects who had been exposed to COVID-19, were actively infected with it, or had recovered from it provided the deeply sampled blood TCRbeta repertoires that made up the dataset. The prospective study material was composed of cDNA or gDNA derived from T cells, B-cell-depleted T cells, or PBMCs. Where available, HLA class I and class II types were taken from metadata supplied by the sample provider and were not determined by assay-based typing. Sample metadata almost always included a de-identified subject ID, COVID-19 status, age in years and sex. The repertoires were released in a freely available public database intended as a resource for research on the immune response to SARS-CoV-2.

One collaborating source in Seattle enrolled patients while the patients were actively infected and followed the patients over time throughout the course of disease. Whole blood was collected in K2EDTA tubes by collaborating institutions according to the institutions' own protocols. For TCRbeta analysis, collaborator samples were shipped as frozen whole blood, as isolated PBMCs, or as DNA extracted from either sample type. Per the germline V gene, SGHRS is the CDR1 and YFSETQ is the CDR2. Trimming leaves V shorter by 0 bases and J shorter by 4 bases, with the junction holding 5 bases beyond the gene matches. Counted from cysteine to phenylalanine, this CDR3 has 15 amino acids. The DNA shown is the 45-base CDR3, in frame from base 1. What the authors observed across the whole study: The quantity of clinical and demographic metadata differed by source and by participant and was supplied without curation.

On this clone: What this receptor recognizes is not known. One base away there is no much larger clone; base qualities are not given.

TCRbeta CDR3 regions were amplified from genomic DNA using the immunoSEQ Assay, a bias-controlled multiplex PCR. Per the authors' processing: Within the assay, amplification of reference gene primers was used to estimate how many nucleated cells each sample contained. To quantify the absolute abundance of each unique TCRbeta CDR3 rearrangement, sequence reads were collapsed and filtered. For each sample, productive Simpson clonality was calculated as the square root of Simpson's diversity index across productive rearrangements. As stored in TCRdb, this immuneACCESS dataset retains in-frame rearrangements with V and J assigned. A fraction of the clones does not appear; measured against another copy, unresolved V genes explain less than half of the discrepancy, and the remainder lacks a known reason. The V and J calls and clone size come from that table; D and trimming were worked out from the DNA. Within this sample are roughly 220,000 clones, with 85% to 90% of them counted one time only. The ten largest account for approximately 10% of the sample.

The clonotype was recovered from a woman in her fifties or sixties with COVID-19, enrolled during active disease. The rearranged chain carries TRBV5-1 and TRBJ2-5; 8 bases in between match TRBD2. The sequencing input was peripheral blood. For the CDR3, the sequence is CASSLAGGAAETQYF. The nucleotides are TGCGCCAGCAGCTTGGCGGGGGGGGCTGCAGAGACCCAGTACTTC. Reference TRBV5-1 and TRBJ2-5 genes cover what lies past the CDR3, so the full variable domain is KAGVTQTPRYLIKTRGQQVTLSCSPISGHRSVSWYQQTPGQGLQFLFEYFSETQRNKGNFPGRFSGRQFSNSRSEMNVSTLELGDSALYLCASSLAGGAAETQYFGPGTRLLVL.